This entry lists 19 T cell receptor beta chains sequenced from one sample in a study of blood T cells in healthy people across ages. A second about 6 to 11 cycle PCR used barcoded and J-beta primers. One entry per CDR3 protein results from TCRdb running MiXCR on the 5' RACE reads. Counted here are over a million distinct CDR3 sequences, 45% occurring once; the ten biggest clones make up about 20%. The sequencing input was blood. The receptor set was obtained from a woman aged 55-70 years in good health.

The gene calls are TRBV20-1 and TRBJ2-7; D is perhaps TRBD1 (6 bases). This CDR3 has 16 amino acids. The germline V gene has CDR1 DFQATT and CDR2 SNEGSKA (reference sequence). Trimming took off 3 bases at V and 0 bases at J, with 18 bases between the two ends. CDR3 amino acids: CSARDSSTGFSYEQYF. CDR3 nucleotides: TGCAGTGCTAGGGACTCCAGCACAGGGTTCTCCTACGAGCAGTACTTC.

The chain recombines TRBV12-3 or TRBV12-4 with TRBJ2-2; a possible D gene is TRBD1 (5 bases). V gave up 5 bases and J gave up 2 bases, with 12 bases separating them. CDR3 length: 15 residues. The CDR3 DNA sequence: TGTGCCAGCAGTCGACAGAACTCCAACACCGGGGAGCTGTTTTTT. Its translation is CASSRQNSNTGELFF.

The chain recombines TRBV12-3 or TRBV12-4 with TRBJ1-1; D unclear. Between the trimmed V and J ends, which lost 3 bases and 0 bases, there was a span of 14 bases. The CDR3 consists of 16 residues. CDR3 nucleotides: TGTGCCAGCAGTTTCCGGCACGCCGGCATGAACACTGAAGCTTTCTTT. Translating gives CASSFRHAGMNTEAFF.

CDR3 amino acids: CATPSGDKHSYEQYF. The CDR3 bases are TGTGCCACCCCGAGCGGGGACAAACACTCCTACGAGCAGTACTTC. This chain uses TRBV24-1 with TRBJ2-7; D might be TRBD2 (7 bases). Germline CDR1 reads KGHDR; CDR2 reads SFDVKD. V lost 9 bases to trimming and J lost 0 bases, with 17 bases between them. The CDR3 consists of 15 residues.

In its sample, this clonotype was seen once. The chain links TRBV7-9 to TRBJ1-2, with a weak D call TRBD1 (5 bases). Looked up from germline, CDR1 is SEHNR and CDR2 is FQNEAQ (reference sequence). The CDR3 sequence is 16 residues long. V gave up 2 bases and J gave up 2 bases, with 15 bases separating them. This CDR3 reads CASSLKGKGFNYGYTF. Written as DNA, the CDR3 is TGTGCCAGCAGCTTAAAGGGGAAAGGCTTCAACTATGGCTACACCTTC.

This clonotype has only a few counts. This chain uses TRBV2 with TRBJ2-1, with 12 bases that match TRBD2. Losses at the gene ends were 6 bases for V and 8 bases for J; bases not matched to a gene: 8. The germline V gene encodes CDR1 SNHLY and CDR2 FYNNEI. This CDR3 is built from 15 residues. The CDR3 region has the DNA TGTGCCAGCAGGGTCGGACTAGCGGGAATTGATGAGCAGTTCTTC. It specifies CASRVGLAGIDEQFF.

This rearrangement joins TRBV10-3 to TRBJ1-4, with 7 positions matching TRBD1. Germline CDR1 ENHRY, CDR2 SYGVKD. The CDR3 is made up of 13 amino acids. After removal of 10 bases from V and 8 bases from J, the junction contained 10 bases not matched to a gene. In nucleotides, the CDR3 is TGTGCCACCAGCCAGGGGGGGCGCGAAAAACTGTTTTTT. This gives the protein CATSQGGREKLFF.

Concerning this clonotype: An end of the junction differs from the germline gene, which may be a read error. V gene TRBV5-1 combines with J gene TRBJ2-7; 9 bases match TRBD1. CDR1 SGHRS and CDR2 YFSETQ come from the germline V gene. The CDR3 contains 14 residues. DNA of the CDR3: TGTGCCAGCAGCAGTCCGGGACAGGGAAGCGAGCAGTACTTC. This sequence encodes CASSSPGQGSEQYF.

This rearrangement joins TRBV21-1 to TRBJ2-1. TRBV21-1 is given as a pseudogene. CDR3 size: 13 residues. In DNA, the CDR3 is TGTGCCAGCATCCAGAGCTCCTACAATGAGCAGTTCTTC. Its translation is CASIQSSYNEQFF.

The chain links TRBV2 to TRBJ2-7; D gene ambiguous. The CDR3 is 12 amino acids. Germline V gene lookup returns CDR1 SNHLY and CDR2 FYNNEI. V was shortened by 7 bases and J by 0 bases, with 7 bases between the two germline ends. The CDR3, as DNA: TGTGCCAGCAAAAAGAGCTCCTACGAGCAGTACTTC. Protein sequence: CASKKSSYEQYF.

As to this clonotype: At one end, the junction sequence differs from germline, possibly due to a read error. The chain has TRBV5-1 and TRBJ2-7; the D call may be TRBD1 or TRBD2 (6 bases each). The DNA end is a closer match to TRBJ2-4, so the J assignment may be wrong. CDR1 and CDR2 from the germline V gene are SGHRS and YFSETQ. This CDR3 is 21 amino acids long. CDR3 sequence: CANSLARSGLDRREAKNIQYF. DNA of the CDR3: TGCGCCAACAGCTTGGCCCGCTCCGGCTTAGACAGGAGGGAGGCCAAAAACATTCAGTACTTC.

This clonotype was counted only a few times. This chain's CDR3 is CASSGRDSDTDTQYF. CDR3 bases: TGTGCCAGCAGCGGCAGGGATTCGGACACAGATACGCAGTATTTT. The rearrangement links TRBV2 to TRBJ2-3, with D perhaps matching TRBD1 (5 bases). The germline gives CDR1 SNHLY, CDR2 FYNNEI. The V and J ends lost 6 bases and 2 bases respectively, with 15 bases between them. The CDR3 has 15 amino acids.

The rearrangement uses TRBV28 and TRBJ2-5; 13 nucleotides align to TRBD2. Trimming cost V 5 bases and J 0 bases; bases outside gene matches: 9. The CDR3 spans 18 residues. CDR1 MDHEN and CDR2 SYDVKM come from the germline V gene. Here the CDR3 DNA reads TGTGCCAGCAGTCCCGGACTAGCGGGAGCCGTGTACCAAGAGACCCAGTACTTC. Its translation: CASSPGLAGAVYQETQYF.

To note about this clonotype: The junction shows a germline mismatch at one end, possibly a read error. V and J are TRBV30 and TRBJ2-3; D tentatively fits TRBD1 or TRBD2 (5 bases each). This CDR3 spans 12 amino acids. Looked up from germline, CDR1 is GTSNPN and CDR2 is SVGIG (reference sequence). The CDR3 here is CAGSVGADTQYF. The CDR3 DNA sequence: TGTGCCGGGAGTGTGGGGGCAGATACGCAGTATTTT.

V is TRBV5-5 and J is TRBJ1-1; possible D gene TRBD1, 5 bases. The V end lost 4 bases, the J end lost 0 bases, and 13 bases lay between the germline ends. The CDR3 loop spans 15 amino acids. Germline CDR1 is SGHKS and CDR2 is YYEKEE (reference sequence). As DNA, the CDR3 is TGTGCCAGCAGCCAGGGTGGCTGGATGAACACTGAAGCTTTCTTT. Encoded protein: CASSQGGWMNTEAFF.

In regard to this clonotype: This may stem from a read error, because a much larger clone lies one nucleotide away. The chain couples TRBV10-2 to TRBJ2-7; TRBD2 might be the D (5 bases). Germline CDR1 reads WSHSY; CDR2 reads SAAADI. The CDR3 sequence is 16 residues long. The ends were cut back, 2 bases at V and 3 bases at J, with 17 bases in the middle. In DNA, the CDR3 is TGCGCCAGCAGTGAGAATCTTCGGGGTCAACGCTACGAGCAGTACTTC. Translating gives CASSENLRGQRYEQYF.

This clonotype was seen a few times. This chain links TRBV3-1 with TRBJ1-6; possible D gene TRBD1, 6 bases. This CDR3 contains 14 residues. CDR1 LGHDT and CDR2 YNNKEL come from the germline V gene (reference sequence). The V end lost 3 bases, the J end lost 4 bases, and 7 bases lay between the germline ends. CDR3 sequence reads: CASSHGQYNSPLHF. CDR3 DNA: TGTGCCAGCAGCCACGGACAGTATAATTCACCCCTCCACTTT.

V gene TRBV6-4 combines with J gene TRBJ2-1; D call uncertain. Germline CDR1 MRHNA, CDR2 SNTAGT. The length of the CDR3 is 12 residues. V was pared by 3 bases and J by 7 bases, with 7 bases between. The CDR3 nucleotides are TGTGCCAGCAGTGATACGCCGAATGAGCAGTTCTTC. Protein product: CASSDTPNEQFF.

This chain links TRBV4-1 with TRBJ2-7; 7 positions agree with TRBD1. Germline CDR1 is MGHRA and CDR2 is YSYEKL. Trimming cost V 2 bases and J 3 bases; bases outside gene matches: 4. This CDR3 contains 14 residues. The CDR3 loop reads CASSQPRDSYEQYF. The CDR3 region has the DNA TGCGCCAGCAGCCAACCCCGGGACAGCTACGAGCAGTACTTC.